The rows below give T cell receptor beta chains drawn from one sample of a study of Ad26.COV2.S vaccination and SARS-CoV-2 variants. The method was immunoSEQ multiplex PCR; TCRdb's version includes in-frame clones alone and lacks a portion of them. The sample has about 440,000 clones; about nine tenths are singletons. The sample in question was peripheral blood, obtained in a trial of Ad26.COV2.S vaccine versus placebo. The source is a person between 18 and 65 years old who received the Ad26.COV2.S COVID-19 vaccine or a placebo. Each CDR3 is given with its conserved first and last residue. A D gene is named only where the DNA matches it firmly. Size is omitted from some rows. Given values are once, few, many or a class for expanded clones.

abundance	v_gene	d_gene	j_gene	CDR3aa	CDR3nt
-	TRBV3-1/TRBV3-2	TRBD2	TRBJ2-3	CASSHWRGRTDTQYF	TGTGCCAGCAGCCACTGGCGGGGGAGAACAGATACGCAGTATTTT
-	TRBV11-2	-	TRBJ2-2	CASSLDRGTLNTGELFF	TGTGCCAGCAGCTTAGATAGGGGGACACTGAACACCGGGGAGCTGTTTTTT
few	TRBV6-1	-	TRBJ2-7	CASSESRAGTVKGTYF	TGTGCCAGCAGTGAATCGCGAGCCGGGACCGTGAAGGGGACGTACTTC
-	TRBV28	-	TRBJ2-7	CASSPADKNEQYF	TGTGCCAGCAGTCCCGCTGACAAGAACGAGCAGTACTTC
-	TRBV7-2	-	TRBJ1-4	CASSLVGDGYEKLFF	TGTGCCAGCAGCTTAGTAGGGGACGGCTATGAAAAACTGTTTTTT
few	TRBV2	TRBD1	TRBJ1-6	CASSEGSGGAPSPLHF	TGTGCCAGCAGTGAAGGGTCAGGGGGCGCCCCCTCACCCCTCCACTTT
few	TRBV29-1	-	TRBJ2-7	CSVVQGSHEQYF	TGCAGCGTTGTTCAGGGTTCCCACGAGCAGTACTTC
-	TRBV11-2	-	TRBJ2-7	CASSLSLGDIVPYEQYF	TGTGCCAGCAGCTTAAGTTTGGGGGACATCGTCCCTTACGAGCAGTACTTC
-	TRBV19	-	TRBJ1-5	CASMNSGGFVGQPQHF	TGTGCCAGTATGAACTCGGGGGGGTTCGTTGGCCAGCCCCAGCATTTT
-	TRBV7-8	TRBD1	TRBJ1-5	CATTGDSNQPQHF	TGTGCCACCACAGGGGATAGCAATCAGCCCCAGCATTTT
-	TRBV9	TRBD1	TRBJ2-1	CASSVGTGRDEQFF	TGTGCCAGCAGCGTCGGGACAGGGCGGGATGAGCAGTTCTTC
-	TRBV28	TRBD1	TRBJ2-7	CASHQGQGYYEQYF	TGTGCCAGCCACCAAGGACAGGGGTATTACGAGCAGTACTTC
-	TRBV27	-	TRBJ1-1	CATQTATEAFF	TGTGCCACCCAGACGGCGACTGAAGCTTTCTTT
-	TRBV7-9	-	TRBJ1-2	CASSLENRPYGYTF	TGTGCCAGCAGCTTAGAGAACAGGCCCTATGGCTACACCTTC
many	TRBV5-1	-	TRBJ1-1	CASSLDAANTEAFF	TGCGCCAGCAGCTTGGATGCGGCTAACACTGAAGCTTTCTTT
-	TRBV19	TRBD1	TRBJ2-6	CASSPLDRGSSGANVLTF	TGTGCCAGTAGTCCATTAGACAGGGGGAGCTCTGGGGCCAACGTCCTGACTTTC
-	TRBV4-3	-	TRBJ2-1	CTSSQDLGYAVNEQFF	TGCACCAGCAGCCAAGATTTGGGTTATGCGGTCAATGAGCAGTTCTTC
-	TRBV6-4	TRBD2	TRBJ2-7	CASSEEGLAPYEQYF	TGTGCCAGCAGTGAGGAGGGACTAGCACCCTACGAGCAGTACTTC
-	TRBV7-6	-	TRBJ1-4	CASSLAGARNEKLFF	TGTGCCAGCAGCTTAGCGGGGGCGCGTAATGAAAAACTGTTTTTT